One and the same sample provided the 24 T cell receptor beta chains below, sequenced in a study of T cell repertoires in cytomegalovirus infection. TCRdb itself ran the reads through MiXCR, one entry per CDR3 protein. There are about 240,000 distinct CDR3 sequences in the sample; 6% to 8% occur only once, and 5.5% to 8% lies in the top ten. The sequenced sample consisted of PBMCs. These receptors were taken from a human donor in good health (CMV status not recorded). Some clones in this sample may be carry-over from other donors' samples.

The chain uses TRBV20-1 and TRBJ2-2; 7 nucleotides agree with TRBD1. The CDR3 runs to 13 residues. Germline loops: CDR1 DFQATT, CDR2 SNEGSKA (reference sequence). V lost 6 bases to trimming and J lost 5 bases; unmatched junction nucleotides: 6. The DNA of the CDR3 is TGCAGTGCCCCTAACAGGGGAACCGGGGAGCTGTTTTTT. As protein: CSAPNRGTGELFF.

This clonotype was seen at least ten times. Here the CDR3 DNA reads TGTGCCAGCAGTCCCGGACAGGGGTCCTACAATGAGCAGTTCTTC. It is translated as CASSPGQGSYNEQFF. V gene TRBV12-3 or TRBV12-4 combines with J gene TRBJ2-1, with 9 nucleotides matching TRBD1. Unmatched junction bases numbered 3, after V lost 5 bases and J lost 1 base. This CDR3 comprises 15 residues.

This clonotype was picked up many times. The chain is built from TRBV19 and TRBJ2-2, with 7 bases that match TRBD1. The germline V gene has CDR1 LNHDA and CDR2 SQIVND (reference sequence). V shed 6 bases, J shed 1 base, and the junction held 5 bases outside the gene matches. The CDR3 sequence is 15 residues long. The CDR3 protein is CASRFRQGNTGELFF. CDR3 nucleotide sequence: TGTGCCAGTAGATTCCGACAGGGGAACACCGGGGAGCTGTTTTTT.

This clonotype was seen many times. The chain joins TRBV7-2 to TRBJ1-1; D is unclear. This CDR3 is built from 11 residues. The V gene lost 5 bases and the J gene lost 8 bases, with 9 bases spanning the gap. Germline V gene sequence: CDR1 SGHTA, CDR2 FQGNSA. CDR3 amino acids: CASSGLSEAFF. CDR3 sequence (DNA): TGTGCCAGCAGCGGTCTTAGCGAAGCTTTCTTT. Combining the CDR3 with reference TRBV7-2 and TRBJ1-1 gives the whole variable domain GAGVSQSPSNKVTEKGKDVELRCDPISGHTALYWYRQSLGQGLEFLIYFQGNSAPDKSGLPSDRFSAERTGGSVSTLTIQRTQQEDSAVYLCASSGLSEAFFGQGTRLTVV.

At least ten counts were recorded for this clonotype. V usage is TRBV10-2 and J usage is TRBJ1-2; 7 bases align to TRBD1. The CDR3 length is 14 residues. CDR1 WSHSY and CDR2 SAAADI come from the germline V gene. Trimming removed 0 bases from V and 8 bases from J; junction bases left unmatched: 6. The CDR3 protein is CASSESRRGDGYTF. In DNA form, the CDR3 reads TGCGCCAGCAGTGAGTCTCGCAGGGGGGACGGCTACACCTTC.

This clonotype was seen many times. This chain links TRBV6-6 with TRBJ2-7; D perhaps matches TRBD1 (5 bases). Deletions cut 0 bases from V and 3 bases from J, with 15 bases between. This CDR3 comprises 16 residues. Germline CDR1 and CDR2: MNHNY and SVGAGI (reference sequence). This chain's CDR3 is CASSYSSSRDGYEQYF. DNA for the CDR3: TGTGCCAGCAGTTACTCGAGTTCCAGGGATGGCTACGAGCAGTACTTC.

This clonotype has a count of ten or more. The chain couples TRBV6-2 or TRBV6-3 to TRBJ2-7, with unresolved D. Per the germline V gene, CDR1 is MNHEY and CDR2 is SVGEGT. The CDR3 is 16 residues long. Trimming removed 4 bases at V and 1 base at J, with 17 bases between. The CDR3 spells CASSSRRALRSYEQYF. The CDR3 DNA is TGTGCCAGCAGTTCACGCCGGGCCCTCCGTTCCTACGAGCAGTACTTC.

This clonotype was detected ten times or more. The chain joins TRBV6-2 or TRBV6-3 to TRBJ1-5; TRBD1 is a possible D gene (5 bases). Germline V gene lookup returns CDR1 MNHEY and CDR2 SVGEGT. Trimming shortened V by 6 bases and J by 1 base, and 13 bases separated the two germline ends. CDR3 length equals 15 residues. CDR3 nucleotides: TGTGCCAGCAGACCCCGGGACGGGAGCAATCAGCCCCAGCATTTT. Residues: CASRPRDGSNQPQHF.

About this clonotype: A much larger clone differs from this one at a single base, so this may be a read error. The chain combines TRBV19 with TRBJ2-1, with D possibly TRBD2 on 6 matching bases. The germline gives CDR1 LNHDA, CDR2 SQIVND (reference sequence). The CDR3 length is 14 residues. CDR3 DNA: TGTGCCAGTGCGGGGTCAGAGGGAAACAATGAGCGGTTCTTC. Amino acid sequence: CASAGSEGNNERFF. The full variable domain, its missing parts supplied by reference TRBV19 and TRBJ2-1, is DGGITQSPKYLFRKEGQNVTLSCEQNLNHDAMYWYRQDPGQGLRLIYYSQIVNDFQKGDIAEGYSVSREKKESFPLTVTSAQKNPTAFYLCASAGSEGNNERFFGPGTRLTVL.

This clonotype was recorded at least ten times. The chain recombines TRBV25-1 with TRBJ1-2; tentatively, D is TRBD1 (5 bases). V gave up 2 bases and J gave up 8 bases, with 12 bases separating them. The germline V gene encodes CDR1 MGHDK and CDR2 SYGVNS. The CDR3 loop spans 13 amino acids. The CDR3 region has the DNA TGTGCCAGCAGTGAAGGCAGACAGCGAGGCTACACCTTC. This codes for CASSEGRQRGYTF.

This clonotype was counted ten times or more. The V call is TRBV27, the J call TRBJ2-4; D may match TRBD1 or TRBD2 (5 bases each). CDR3 length equals 15 residues. Trimming stripped 3 bases from V and 0 bases from J, with 9 bases between. Germline V gives CDR1 MNHEY, CDR2 SMNVEV (reference sequence). This chain's CDR3 is CASSFGTLAKNIQYF. The DNA for the CDR3 is TGTGCCAGCAGTTTCGGGACCCTAGCCAAAAACATTCAGTACTTC.

This clonotype was seen a few times. This chain links TRBV20-1 with TRBJ1-1; the D is unclear. In germline, CDR1 is DFQATT, CDR2 SNEGSKA (reference sequence). CDR3 length: 11 residues. Deletions cut 0 bases from V and 4 bases from J, with 3 bases between. For the CDR3, the DNA is TGCAGTGCTAGAGATGTCACTGAAGCTTTCTTT. The encoded protein is CSARDVTEAFF.

This clonotype was seen at least ten times. The genes are TRBV7-3 and TRBJ2-7; D is unresolved. Trimming removed 0 bases at V and 3 bases at J, with 6 bases between. The CDR3 extends over 13 amino acids. Germline V gene lookup returns CDR1 SGHTA and CDR2 FQGTGA. CDR3 DNA sequence: TGTGCCAGCAGCTTAACTTCCTTCTACGAGCAGTACTTC. Amino acid sequence: CASSLTSFYEQYF. Variable domain in full (rest from reference TRBV7-3 and TRBJ2-7): GAGVSQTPSNKVTEKGKYVELRCDPISGHTALYWYRQSLGQGPEFLIYFQGTGAADDSGLPNDRFFAVRPEGSVSTLKIQRTERGDSAVYLCASSLTSFYEQYFGPGTRLTVT.

The chain recombines TRBV30 with TRBJ2-1; D is unclear. Germline V gene sequence: CDR1 GTSNPN, CDR2 SVGIG (reference sequence). V lost 3 bases and J lost 8, with 8 bases in between. The CDR3 has 11 residues. The CDR3 DNA sequence: TGTGCCTGGAGGGCCCGGGATGAGCAGTTCTTC. It yields the protein CAWRARDEQFF.

This chain connects TRBV6-6 to TRBJ2-7, with D uncertain. The V and J ends lost 2 bases and 3 bases respectively, with 14 bases between them. Looked up from germline, CDR1 is MNHNY and CDR2 is SVGAGI (reference sequence). The CDR3 covers 15 residues. CDR3 DNA: TGTGCCAGCAGTTACGTGCGGTTGGCGGACTACGAGCAGTACTTC. This sequence encodes CASSYVRLADYEQYF.

The sample holds many counts of this clonotype. J is TRBJ2-5 and V is TRBV10-2; D is perhaps TRBD2 (6 bases). V lost 2 bases and J 3 bases, leaving 10 bases between the germline ends. The CDR3 is 14 residues long. Per the germline V gene, CDR1 is WSHSY and CDR2 is SAAADI. CDR3 residues: CASSELREEETQYF. The CDR3 DNA is TGCGCCAGCAGTGAGCTCAGGGAGGAAGAGACCCAGTACTTC.

As concerns this clonotype: This clone may be a read error of a much larger clone one base away. Lacking the conserved final phenylalanine or tryptophan, this CDR3 likely reflects a read error. The chain joins TRBV28 to TRBJ2-1; unclear D gene. V was shortened by 3 bases and J by 6 bases, with 9 bases between the two germline ends. The CDR3 contains 13 residues. Germline CDR1 is MDHEN and CDR2 is SYDVKM. CDR3 nucleotide sequence: TGTGCCAGCAGTTTTCACCAGCTCAATGAGCAGTTCTTA. It specifies CASSFHQLNEQFL.

This clonotype was counted at least ten times. J is TRBJ1-5 and V is TRBV7-2; D possibly corresponds to TRBD1 (6 bases). Germline CDR1 SGHTA, CDR2 FQGNSA. This CDR3 is built from 15 residues. V was trimmed by 5 bases and J by 2 bases, leaving 13 bases between them. The CDR3 sequence: CASSAWDIGNQPQHF. CDR3 in DNA: TGTGCCAGCAGCGCCTGGGACATTGGCAATCAGCCCCAGCATTTT.

The sample holds many counts of this clonotype. In DNA form, the CDR3 reads TGTGCCAGCAGCCTAGGGGGGATGAACACCGGGGAGCTGTTTTTT. Translation gives CASSLGGMNTGELFF. The chain recombines TRBV7-6 with TRBJ2-2, with D tentatively TRBD1 or TRBD2 (6 bases each). Trimming stripped 5 bases from V and 1 base from J, with 11 bases between. Germline assignment: CDR1 SGHVS and CDR2 FNYEAQ. This CDR3 has 15 residues.

This clonotype occurred many times. This sequence joins TRBV7-2 and TRBJ1-2; D perhaps matches TRBD1 (5 bases). The germline gives CDR1 SGHTA, CDR2 FQGNSA. V lost 0 bases to trimming and J lost 4 bases, with 12 bases between them. The CDR3 spans 15 residues. DNA of the CDR3: TGTGCCAGCAGCTTAGCGAGTAGGGGCCCCTATGGCTACACCTTC. Amino acids: CASSLASRGPYGYTF.

This clonotype was found many times. As DNA, the CDR3 is TGTGCCAGCAGCTTGGAATGGAGGAAAGAGACCCAGTACTTC. Translated: CASSLEWRKETQYF. The chain couples TRBV7-6 to TRBJ2-5, with a possible D match to TRBD2 (5 bases). CDR1 is SGHVS, CDR2 FNYEAQ, per germline. The V end lost 3 bases, the J end lost 3 bases, and 11 bases lay between the germline ends. CDR3 length equals 14 residues.

This clonotype has at least ten counts. The V gene is TRBV29-1, the J gene TRBJ2-1, with 8 positions matching TRBD1. The CDR3 spans 13 residues. CDR1 is SQVTM, CDR2 ANQGSEA, per germline. Trimming took 5 bases from V and 5 from J; bases not matched to a gene: 5. The CDR3 sequence is CSVSGQGHNEQFF. DNA for the CDR3: TGCAGCGTTAGCGGACAGGGACACAATGAGCAGTTCTTC.

This clonotype occurred many times. The chain links TRBV6-1 to TRBJ2-6; TRBD1 might be the D (5 bases). The CDR3 is 18 amino acids. Germline values: CDR1 MNHNS, CDR2 SASEGT. V was cut by 6 bases and J by 2 bases, with 20 bases left in between. The CDR3 loop reads CASSLPGRQSTGANVLTF. CDR3 coding DNA: TGTGCCAGCAGCCTACCCGGTCGACAGTCAACTGGGGCCAACGTCCTGACTTTC.

This clonotype was detected many times. The chain combines TRBV7-2 with TRBJ2-3, with 7 bases fitting TRBD2. Germline V gene sequence: CDR1 SGHTA, CDR2 FQGNSA. This CDR3 has 16 amino acids. J gave up 1 base and V 5 bases, and 9 bases lay outside the gene matches. CDR3 region: CASSPRGSGGTDTQYF. CDR3 sequence (DNA): TGTGCCAGCAGCCCCCGCGGGAGCGGGGGCACAGATACGCAGTATTTT.